The TCR beta chain under discussion was sequenced for a study of cytomegalovirus exposure and HLA in healthy donors. Study-wide context: Sequencing of 150 million to 200 million T cells in an earlier analysis found 100 million to 140 million unique TCR beta sequences. General observations from the study: Later analysis showed TCR association rates varying by HLA locus, highest for DRB1 and lowest for HLA-C. CMV serostatus was the only immune exposure information that was available.

From germline, CDR1 is SEHNR and CDR2 FQNEAQ (reference sequence). Trimming removed 5 bases from V and 4 bases from J; junction bases left unmatched: 2. This CDR3 has 13 residues. It was with 60 Vbeta and 13 Jbeta primers that the PCR ran. Using immunoSEQ multiplex PCR, the repertoire was profiled, and TCRdb retains in-frame clones only, with some absent. The sample shows about 180,000 clones, around 80% of them seen only once. On this clone itself: Antigen: not known. This sample also contains other DNA sequences that code for the same CDR3.

J is TRBJ2-3 and V is TRBV7-9; 8 nucleotides align to TRBD1. Sequencing was performed on PBMCs. The source is a woman aged 25 to 39 in good health and CMV-seropositive. The CDR3 DNA reads TGTGCCAGCAGCCCCAGGGGGCCAGATACGCAGTATTTT. This gives the protein CASSPRGPDTQYF.